The rows below give T cell receptor beta chains drawn from one sample of a study of OX40 agonist ivuxolimab in advanced cancers. Repertoires were generated with immunoSEQ multiplex PCR, while TCRdb's copy carries only in-frame clones and drops some. Of about 43,000 clones listed, roughly 86% are singletons. The sequenced sample was CD4+ or CD8+ T cells sorted from blood, obtained in a trial of the OX40 agonist ivuxolimab. Receptors originate from an adult with an advanced solid tumor such as melanoma, head and neck, liver or kidney cancer. CDR3s include the opening cysteine and the closing phenylalanine or tryptophan. Fields, in order: J gene, clone size, CDR3 length, V gene, D gene, CDR3 protein, CDR3 DNA. The D gene is left open where the match is weak. Expanded clones are given a class, and other clones once, few, many or no size at all.

j_gene: TRBJ2-7; abundance: -; len: 15; v_gene: TRBV7-8; d_gene: -; CDR3aa: CASSPSGTASYEQYF; CDR3nt: TGTGCCAGCAGCCCTTCCGGGACCGCATCCTACGAGCAGTACTTC
j_gene: TRBJ2-7; abundance: -; len: 17; v_gene: TRBV27; d_gene: TRBD2; CDR3aa: CASSLRSGLAGGYEQYF; CDR3nt: TGTGCCAGCAGTTTAAGGTCTGGGCTAGCGGGAGGGTACGAGCAGTACTTC
j_gene: TRBJ2-1; abundance: -; len: 13; v_gene: TRBV6-5; d_gene: -; CDR3aa: CASTRRGNNEQFF; CDR3nt: TGTGCCAGCACAAGGAGGGGTAACAATGAGCAGTTCTTC
j_gene: TRBJ2-7; abundance: once; len: 14; v_gene: TRBV27; d_gene: -; CDR3aa: CASSFVQGAYEQYF; CDR3nt: TGTGCCAGCAGTTTTGTTCAAGGGGCCTACGAGCAGTACTTC
j_gene: TRBJ1-2; abundance: -; len: 14; v_gene: TRBV19; d_gene: TRBD1; CDR3aa: CASSTGGFDYGYTF; CDR3nt: TGTGCCAGTAGTACAGGGGGCTTTGACTATGGCTACACCTTC
j_gene: TRBJ2-7; abundance: -; len: 13; v_gene: TRBV5-5; d_gene: -; CDR3aa: CASSSPPQWEQYF; CDR3nt: TGTGCCAGCAGCTCTCCTCCCCAGTGGGAGCAGTACTTC
j_gene: TRBJ1-1; abundance: -; len: 13; v_gene: TRBV7-2; d_gene: -; CDR3aa: CASSLGTFTEAFF; CDR3nt: TGTGCCAGCAGCTTGGGGACATTCACTGAAGCTTTCTTT
j_gene: TRBJ2-7; abundance: -; len: 15; v_gene: TRBV7-2; d_gene: TRBD2; CDR3aa: CASSEAGLGGYEQYF; CDR3nt: TGTGCCAGCAGCGAGGCGGGACTAGGTGGCTACGAGCAGTACTTC
j_gene: TRBJ1-5; abundance: once; len: 15; v_gene: TRBV9; d_gene: TRBD1; CDR3aa: CASSVAGQANQPQHF; CDR3nt: TGTGCCAGCAGCGTAGCAGGACAGGCCAATCAGCCCCAGCATTTT
j_gene: TRBJ2-1; abundance: -; len: 16; v_gene: TRBV7-8; d_gene: TRBD2; CDR3aa: CASSFALAGRNNEQFF; CDR3nt: TGTGCCAGCAGCTTCGCACTAGCGGGCAGGAACAATGAGCAGTTCTTC
j_gene: TRBJ1-2; abundance: -; len: 15; v_gene: TRBV10-3; d_gene: TRBD1; CDR3aa: CAILVGQGANYGYTF; CDR3nt: TGTGCCATCCTCGTTGGACAGGGGGCTAACTATGGCTACACCTTC
j_gene: TRBJ2-4; abundance: once; len: 15; v_gene: TRBV6-5; d_gene: TRBD2; CDR3aa: CASSSRGGTKNIQYF; CDR3nt: TGTGCCAGCAGTAGCCGGGGAGGGACCAAAAACATTCAGTACTTC
j_gene: TRBJ2-7; abundance: -; len: 15; v_gene: TRBV28; d_gene: TRBD2; CDR3aa: CASSLIAGATYEQYF; CDR3nt: TGTGCCAGCAGTCTAATAGCGGGGGCAACCTACGAGCAGTACTTC
j_gene: TRBJ2-1; abundance: -; len: 15; v_gene: TRBV5-1; d_gene: TRBD1; CDR3aa: CASSFDRGFLNEQFF; CDR3nt: TGCGCCAGCAGTTTCGACAGGGGTTTCTTAAATGAGCAGTTCTTC
j_gene: TRBJ1-1; abundance: -; len: 13; v_gene: TRBV30; d_gene: -; CDR3aa: CAWSVGWNTEAFF; CDR3nt: TGTGCCTGGAGTGTGGGCTGGAACACTGAAGCTTTCTTT
j_gene: TRBJ2-1; abundance: -; len: 15; v_gene: TRBV27; d_gene: -; CDR3aa: CASAGGLLPYNEQFF; CDR3nt: TGTGCCAGCGCAGGGGGGCTCCTCCCCTACAATGAGCAGTTCTTC
j_gene: TRBJ2-7; abundance: -; len: 15; v_gene: TRBV11-2; d_gene: TRBD2; CDR3aa: CASAKGGGPTYEQYF; CDR3nt: TGTGCCAGCGCTAAAGGCGGGGGGCCAACCTACGAGCAGTACTTC
j_gene: TRBJ1-1; abundance: few; len: 12; v_gene: TRBV30; d_gene: TRBD1; CDR3aa: CARWDRNTEAFF; CDR3nt: TGTGCCCGGTGGGACAGGAACACTGAAGCTTTCTTT
j_gene: TRBJ1-1; abundance: -; len: 10; v_gene: TRBV27; d_gene: -; CDR3aa: CASGRTEAFF; CDR3nt: TGTGCCAGCGGACGGACTGAAGCTTTCTTT
j_gene: TRBJ1-1; abundance: -; len: 15; v_gene: TRBV7-8; d_gene: -; CDR3aa: CASSFTEGDDTEAFF; CDR3nt: TGTGCCAGCAGCTTCACTGAGGGGGATGACACTGAAGCTTTCTTT
j_gene: TRBJ2-7; abundance: -; len: 15; v_gene: TRBV6-5; d_gene: -; CDR3aa: CASSLTAQSSYEQYF; CDR3nt: TGTGCCAGCAGCCTGACGGCCCAGAGCTCCTACGAGCAGTACTTC
j_gene: TRBJ2-7; abundance: -; len: 16; v_gene: TRBV5-4; d_gene: TRBD2; CDR3aa: CASSGGAGGPHYEQYF; CDR3nt: TGTGCCAGCAGCGGCGGAGCGGGGGGACCACACTACGAGCAGTACTTC
j_gene: TRBJ1-1; abundance: -; len: 13; v_gene: TRBV2; d_gene: -; CDR3aa: CASIGRGDTEAFF; CDR3nt: TGTGCCAGCATCGGCAGGGGCGACACTGAAGCTTTCTTT
j_gene: TRBJ2-7; abundance: -; len: 13; v_gene: TRBV28; d_gene: -; CDR3aa: CASTGPTLYEQYF; CDR3nt: TGTGCCAGCACCGGGCCGACCCTCTACGAGCAGTACTTC
j_gene: TRBJ1-5; abundance: -; len: 16; v_gene: TRBV7-9; d_gene: TRBD1; CDR3aa: CASSLRDRGIGEPQHF; CDR3nt: TGTGCCAGCAGCCTCCGGGACAGGGGAATTGGGGAGCCCCAGCATTTT
j_gene: TRBJ2-1; abundance: -; len: 14; v_gene: TRBV9; d_gene: -; CDR3aa: CASSVGTDTNEQFF; CDR3nt: TGTGCCAGCAGCGTCGGGACCGACACCAATGAGCAGTTCTTC
j_gene: TRBJ2-5; abundance: -; len: 15; v_gene: TRBV5-1; d_gene: -; CDR3aa: CASNEETLARETQYF; CDR3nt: TGCGCCAGCAACGAGGAGACTCTAGCCCGTGAGACCCAGTACTTC
j_gene: TRBJ2-7; abundance: once; len: 16; v_gene: TRBV15; d_gene: -; CDR3aa: CATSRDGGHRSYEQYF; CDR3nt: TGTGCCACCAGCAGAGATGGCGGTCACCGCTCCTACGAGCAGTACTTC
j_gene: TRBJ1-1; abundance: -; len: 12; v_gene: TRBV19; d_gene: -; CDR3aa: CASCGGNTEAFF; CDR3nt: TGTGCCAGTTGCGGGGGGAACACTGAAGCTTTCTTT
j_gene: TRBJ2-1; abundance: -; len: 16; v_gene: TRBV7-7; d_gene: TRBD2; CDR3aa: CASSQGTSGGYNEQFF; CDR3nt: TGTGCTAGCAGCCAGGGGACTAGCGGGGGGTACAATGAGCAGTTCTTC
j_gene: TRBJ2-7; abundance: -; len: 16; v_gene: TRBV29-1; d_gene: TRBD2; CDR3aa: CSVGLAGVPWGYEQYF; CDR3nt: TGCAGCGTAGGACTAGCGGGAGTCCCATGGGGCTACGAGCAGTACTTC
j_gene: TRBJ2-7; abundance: -; len: 14; v_gene: TRBV6-5; d_gene: -; CDR3aa: CAGSFGKKPYEQYF; CDR3nt: TGTGCCGGCAGTTTCGGGAAGAAGCCCTACGAGCAGTACTTC
j_gene: TRBJ1-6; abundance: -; len: 14; v_gene: TRBV15; d_gene: -; CDR3aa: CATSRDQGNSPLHF; CDR3nt: TGTGCCACCAGCAGGGATCAGGGGAATTCACCCCTCCACTTT
j_gene: TRBJ1-2; abundance: -; len: 11; v_gene: TRBV28; d_gene: -; CDR3aa: CASGRGGGYTF; CDR3nt: TGTGCCAGCGGAAGGGGGGGTGGCTACACCTTC
j_gene: TRBJ1-2; abundance: -; len: 16; v_gene: TRBV19; d_gene: -; CDR3aa: CASSTKGYGSNYGYTF; CDR3nt: TGTGCCAGTAGTACAAAGGGGTACGGGAGTAACTATGGCTACACCTTC
j_gene: TRBJ2-5; abundance: -; len: 15; v_gene: TRBV29-1; d_gene: TRBD1; CDR3aa: CSVLSWTGLQETQYF; CDR3nt: TGCAGCGTTCTTTCCTGGACAGGGCTCCAAGAGACCCAGTACTTC
j_gene: TRBJ2-1; abundance: many; len: 12; v_gene: TRBV19; d_gene: -; CDR3aa: CASSPRNNEQFF; CDR3nt: TGTGCCAGTAGTCCCCGGAACAATGAGCAGTTCTTC
j_gene: TRBJ1-4; abundance: -; len: 16; v_gene: TRBV4-1; d_gene: -; CDR3aa: CASSDTAKRVNEKLFF; CDR3nt: TGCGCCAGCAGCGACACAGCGAAGAGGGTTAATGAAAAACTGTTTTTT
j_gene: TRBJ2-1; abundance: -; len: 15; v_gene: TRBV29-1; d_gene: -; CDR3aa: CSVEDQPSSYNEQFF; CDR3nt: TGCAGCGTTGAAGATCAGCCGAGCTCCTACAATGAGCAGTTCTTC
j_gene: TRBJ1-2; abundance: -; len: 12; v_gene: TRBV6-1; d_gene: -; CDR3aa: CASSPNGYGYTF; CDR3nt: TGTGCCAGCAGTCCTAACGGCTATGGCTACACCTTC
j_gene: TRBJ2-7; abundance: -; len: 14; v_gene: TRBV11-2; d_gene: -; CDR3aa: CASSLDLARYEQYF; CDR3nt: TGTGCCAGCAGCTTAGATCTGGCGCGCTACGAGCAGTACTTC
j_gene: TRBJ2-3; abundance: few; len: 12; v_gene: TRBV30; d_gene: -; CDR3aa: CAWSVNTDTQYF; CDR3nt: TGTGCCTGGAGTGTAAATACAGATACGCAGTATTTT
j_gene: TRBJ2-3; abundance: -; len: 18; v_gene: TRBV2; d_gene: TRBD2; CDR3aa: CASSEAGQAGALTDTQYF; CDR3nt: TGTGCCAGCAGTGAAGCTGGGCAAGCGGGAGCGCTCACAGATACGCAGTATTTT